This TCR beta chain was observed in a study of PD-L1 blockade in urothelial cancer. At the level of the study: Atezolizumab at 1,200 mg intravenously every 3 weeks was started by patients in 2014.

Study-level points and caveats: Durable-benefit patients showed greater tumor-associated blood clone expansion at 3 weeks.

This CDR3 has 16 residues. Germline V lookup: CDR1 SGHAT, CDR2 FQNNGV. V shed 5 bases and J 3 bases; nucleotides not matched to a gene: 10. As regards this clone: Its antigen is not known.

In each PCR, synthetic TCR analog templates were spiked in. Some clones are missing from TCRdb's copy, which holds only in-frame ones; the method was immunoSEQ multiplex PCR. The sample holds under 95,000 clones, 65% to 85% seen once. Time point in this sample: pretreatment peripheral blood. The receptor's source is a woman in her 70s with urothelial cancer. The gene calls are TRBV11-2 and TRBJ2-7, with 10 positions matching TRBD1. The sequencing used PBMCs, collected around atezolizumab (anti-PD-L1) treatment. The CDR3 DNA reads as TGTGCCAGCAGCCCTCTGTTGGGACAGGGGCGCTACGAGCAGTACTTC. Protein sequence: CASSPLLGQGRYEQYF.